This T cell receptor beta chain was observed in a study of response to subunit inactivated influenza vaccine. Germline CDR1 is DFQATT and CDR2 is SNEGSKA (reference sequence). This CDR3 comprises 12 residues. Trimming left V 7 bases short and J 5 bases short, with 12 bases between. Study results and limitations: T cells newly recruited by each seasonal influenza vaccination are few, the authors suggested.

TCRdb used MiXCR to reprocess the RT-PCR reads, holding one entry per CDR3 protein. The table includes 290,000 or so distinct CDR3 sequences, roughly 20% detected once. This clonotype was recorded many times. The antigen is undetermined. This clonotype was obtained from a man aged 50 to 69 who received an inactivated influenza vaccine. V gene TRBV20-1 combines with J gene TRBJ1-5; D might be TRBD1 (5 bases). Sequenced material: PBMCs from blood, taken less than 22 months after vaccination. CDR3 DNA: TGCAGTGGGGGCAGGGTAGATCAGCCCCAGCATTTT. Protein sequence: CSGGRVDQPQHF.